The following is a TCR beta chain sequence with its context. Antigen specificity is unknown. This record belongs to a study of blood T cells in healthy people across ages. General study findings and limits: PBMCs that were unsorted prevented a conclusive naive versus antigen-experienced comparison.

A second PCR of 7 to 11 cycles used a sample-barcoded 5' primer and a J-beta primer mix. Every single cDNA molecule received a tag from a template-switch adaptor with 12 random nucleotides. TCRdb recomputed calls from the 5' RACE reads with MiXCR, one row per CDR3 protein. The table includes about 1,500,000 distinct CDR3 sequences, over 25% detected once. Samples had at least 7 million PBMCs isolated from them. The total RNA that was extracted per sample amounted to at least 6 micrograms. Sample: blood. This TCR was sampled from a woman in her 30s in good health.

The CDR3 DNA reads TGTGCCAGCAGCCCCGGGCTAGCGGGGTCCACCGGGGAGCTGTTTTTT. This gives the protein CASSPGLAGSTGELFF. This rearrangement joins TRBV6-6 to TRBJ2-2; 9 positions match TRBD2. V was clipped by 6 bases and J by 4 bases; unmatched bases: 9. CDR3 length equals 16 residues. CDR1 and CDR2 (germline): MNHNY, SVGAGI (reference sequence).